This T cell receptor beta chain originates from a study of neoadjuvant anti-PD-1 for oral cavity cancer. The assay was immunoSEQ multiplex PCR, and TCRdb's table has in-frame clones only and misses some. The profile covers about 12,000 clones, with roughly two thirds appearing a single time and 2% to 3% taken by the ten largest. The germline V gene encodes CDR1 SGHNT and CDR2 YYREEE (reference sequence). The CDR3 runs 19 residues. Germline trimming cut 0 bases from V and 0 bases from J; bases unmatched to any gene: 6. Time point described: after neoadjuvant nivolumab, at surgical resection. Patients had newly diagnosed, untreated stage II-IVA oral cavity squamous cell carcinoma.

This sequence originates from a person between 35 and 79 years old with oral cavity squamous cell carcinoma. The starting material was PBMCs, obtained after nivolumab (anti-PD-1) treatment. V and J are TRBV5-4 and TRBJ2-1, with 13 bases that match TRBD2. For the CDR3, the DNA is TGTGCCAGCAGCTTGGAACCGGGACTAGCGGGGTCCTCCTACAATGAGCAGTTCTTC. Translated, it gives CASSLEPGLAGSSYNEQFF. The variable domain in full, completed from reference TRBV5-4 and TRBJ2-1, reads ETGVTQSPTHLIKTRGQQVTLRCSSQSGHNTVSWYQQALGQGPQFIFQYYREEENGRGNFPPRFSGLQFPNYSSELNVNALELDDSALYLCASSLEPGLAGSSYNEQFFGPGTRLTVL.